These 20 T cell receptor beta chains came from one sample sequenced in a study of Ad26.COV2.S vaccination and SARS-CoV-2 variants. Sequencing used immunoSEQ multiplex PCR; TCRdb keeps in-frame clones, though not all of them. The sample contains around 500,000 clones, around 89% of which appear only once. As to treatment: 15 to 20 received Ad26.COV2.S at low or high dose, single or two shots; about 5 received placebo; per-sample allocation not given. It was on day 63 after the first vaccine or placebo injection that samples were taken. The specimen was peripheral blood, collected in a trial of Ad26.COV2.S vaccine versus placebo. All receptors derive from a person aged 18-60 years who received the Ad26.COV2.S COVID-19 vaccine or a placebo.

The J gene is TRBJ1-4, the V gene TRBV27; 7 bases match TRBD1. The CDR3 covers 14 residues. The J segment lost 8 bases and the V segment lost 6 bases, leaving 9 bases of the junction unmatched. Looked up from germline, CDR1 is MNHEY and CDR2 is SMNVEV (reference sequence). CDR3 nucleotide sequence: TGTGCCAGCAGCTCAGACAGGGTAATGGAAAAACTGTTTTTT. Encoded protein: CASSSDRVMEKLFF.

The V gene is TRBV5-4, the J gene TRBJ1-1; unclear D gene. Deletions cut 2 bases from V and 2 bases from J, with 7 bases between. This CDR3 has 13 amino acids. Germline CDR1 is SGHNT and CDR2 is YYREEE (reference sequence). The CDR3 loop reads CASSFGKNTEAFF. CDR3 bases: TGTGCCAGCAGCTTCGGGAAAAACACTGAAGCTTTCTTT.

The CDR3 reads CSPLLGDRFQETQYF. As DNA, the CDR3 is TGCAGCCCCCTCCTGGGGGACAGATTTCAAGAGACCCAGTACTTC. This chain links TRBV29-1 with TRBJ2-5, with TRBD1 identical over 7 bases. Losses at the gene ends were 8 bases for V and 2 bases for J; bases not matched to a gene: 14. CDR1 SQVTM and CDR2 ANQGSEA come from the germline V gene. The CDR3 spans 15 residues.

The chain employs TRBV18 and TRBJ2-2; D might be TRBD1 (6 bases). This CDR3 has 15 amino acids. Germline V CDR1 and CDR2: KGHSH, LQKENI. V dropped 6 bases and J dropped 1 base, with 12 bases sitting between them. In nucleotides, the CDR3 is TGTGCCAGCTCGCGGACAGCTCTGAACACCGGGGAGCTGTTTTTT. Protein: CASSRTALNTGELFF.

The table lists this clone with a count of one. In nucleotides, the CDR3 is TGTGCCAGCAGTGATCTTAGCGGGATAGATTCCTACGAGCAGTACTTC. Translation gives CASSDLSGIDSYEQYF. The rearrangement links TRBV6-1 to TRBJ2-7, with 8 positions matching TRBD2. Germline V lookup: CDR1 MNHNS, CDR2 SASEGT. With 3 bases clipped from V and 1 base from J, the junction kept 8 bases outside the gene matches. The CDR3 covers 16 residues.

J is TRBJ2-7 and V is TRBV6-2 or TRBV6-3, with TRBD1 matching over 10 bases. Germline V gene lookup returns CDR1 MNHEY and CDR2 SVGEGT. This CDR3 is built from 14 residues. V shed 2 bases and J 6 bases; nucleotides not matched to a gene: 4. The CDR3 spells CASSYEGQGPEQYF. The DNA of the CDR3 is TGTGCCAGCAGTTACGAGGGACAGGGGCCCGAGCAGTACTTC.

This chain links TRBV27 with TRBJ2-7; 11 bases fit TRBD2. The length of the CDR3 is 23 residues. Germline trimming cut 4 bases from V and 4 bases from J; bases unmatched to any gene: 30. CDR1 and CDR2 from the germline V gene are MNHEY and SMNVEV (reference sequence). The CDR3 region is CASSSRTPTSGILTTTNMYEQYF. CDR3 DNA sequence: TGTGCCAGCAGTTCCCGCACACCGACTAGCGGGATCCTAACAACAACCAACATGTACGAGCAGTACTTC.

The chain combines TRBV10-3 with TRBJ2-2; D remains unclear. From germline, CDR1 is ENHRY and CDR2 SYGVKD. The V end lost 8 bases, the J end lost 1 base, and 17 bases lay between the germline ends. The CDR3 contains 16 residues. The CDR3 DNA is TGTGCCATCGGGAAAATACGGACGGAGAACACCGGGGAGCTGTTTTTT. It specifies CAIGKIRTENTGELFF.

The chain links TRBV6-6 to TRBJ1-2; TRBD1 is a possible D gene (5 bases). Germline-derived CDR1 and CDR2 are MNHNY and SVGAGI (reference sequence). V was shortened by 1 base and J by 6 bases, with 15 bases between the two germline ends. CDR3 length equals 15 residues. The CDR3 DNA reads as TGTGCCAGCAGTTACTACCCCGGGACGGCAGATGGCTACACCTTC. Translated, it gives CASSYYPGTADGYTF.

This chain uses TRBV18 with TRBJ2-5, with 10 positions matching TRBD2. The ends lost 2 bases at V and 2 bases at J; junction bases unmatched: 5. Germline CDR1 and CDR2: KGHSH and LQKENI. There are 16 residues in the CDR3. CDR3 protein: CASSPKLAGDQETQYF. DNA for the CDR3: TGTGCCAGCTCACCAAAGCTAGCGGGGGATCAAGAGACCCAGTACTTC.

The chain recombines TRBV2 with TRBJ1-4; TRBD1 might be the D (5 bases). V was clipped by 2 bases and J by 4 bases, with 8 bases between them. The CDR3 is 14 residues long. Germline-derived CDR1 and CDR2 are SNHLY and FYNNEI. In DNA form, the CDR3 reads TGTGCCAGCAGTGAACACAGGCTTAATGAAAAACTGTTTTTT. Translated: CASSEHRLNEKLFF.

The CDR3: CASKVAGGPYEQYF. CDR3 nucleotides: TGTGCCAGCAAAGTAGCGGGAGGGCCCTACGAGCAGTACTTC. The chain uses TRBV28 and TRBJ2-7; 11 bases map to TRBD2. CDR3 size: 14 residues. The V gene's germline CDR1 is MDHEN and CDR2 SYDVKM. With V trimmed by 7 bases and J by 2 bases, 4 bases remained unmatched.

The chain combines TRBV2 with TRBJ2-6; no firm D call. V was shortened by 3 bases and J by 0 bases, with 6 bases between the two germline ends. Germline CDR1 reads SNHLY; CDR2 reads FYNNEI. The CDR3 loop spans 15 amino acids. The CDR3 coding sequence is TGTGCCAGCAGTGACAGTCTCTCTGGGGCCAACGTCCTGACTTTC. Protein sequence: CASSDSLSGANVLTF.

J is TRBJ2-1 and V is TRBV9; D unresolved. Germline V gene lookup returns CDR1 SGDLS and CDR2 YYNGEE. The CDR3 runs 14 residues. V lost 0 bases and J lost 5, with 9 bases in between. DNA of the CDR3: TGTGCCAGCAGCGTAGGAGCGTCCAACAATGAGCAGTTCTTC. It specifies CASSVGASNNEQFF.

The chain combines TRBV18 with TRBJ2-1; D assignment may be TRBD1 or TRBD2 (6 bases each). The germline V and J ends were trimmed by 2 bases and 6 bases, with 23 bases remaining between them. This CDR3 has 18 amino acids. Per the germline V gene, CDR1 is KGHSH and CDR2 is LQKENI. CDR3 coding DNA: TGTGCCAGCTCACCAGGGTCGACGGGGGCGTCCACTGCCAATGAGCAGTTCTTC. It yields the protein CASSPGSTGASTANEQFF.

This chain joins TRBV6-1 and TRBJ2-5; 11 bases match TRBD1. With 6 bases clipped from V and 5 bases from J, the junction kept 8 bases outside the gene matches. The CDR3 sequence is 15 residues long. Germline-derived CDR1 and CDR2 are MNHNS and SASEGT. The CDR3, as DNA: TGTGCCAGCAGCTCCCGGGACAGGGGGTTGGAGACCCAGTACTTC. It specifies CASSSRDRGLETQYF.

V usage is TRBV5-1 and J usage is TRBJ2-7; no clear D. Germline CDR1 and CDR2: SGHRS and YFSETQ. This CDR3 is 15 amino acids long. V was pared by 0 bases and J by 5 bases, with 15 bases between. The CDR3 sequence: CASSLALSTSDEQYF. The CDR3 region has the DNA TGCGCCAGCAGCTTGGCGTTGTCGACCTCGGACGAGCAGTACTTC.

The V call is TRBV28, the J call TRBJ2-1; 9 positions agree with TRBD2. Germline V gene data show CDR1 as MDHEN and CDR2 as SYDVKM. The length of the CDR3 is 18 residues. V gave up 5 bases and J gave up 0 bases; unmatched junction bases: 11. The CDR3 spells CASSPSLGSGSSYNEQFF. The CDR3 DNA follows: TGTGCCAGCAGTCCCTCGCTGGGTAGCGGGAGCTCCTACAATGAGCAGTTCTTC.

This chain joins TRBV28 and TRBJ2-1; D gene uncertain. With 2 bases removed from V and 0 bases from J, the gap between germline ends came to 11 bases. CDR3 length: 16 residues. Germline V lookup: CDR1 MDHEN, CDR2 SYDVKM. CDR3: CASSLMVASSYNEQFF. CDR3 bases: TGTGCCAGCAGTTTAATGGTGGCCAGCTCCTACAATGAGCAGTTCTTC.

This clone was counted a single time. The chain couples TRBV18 to TRBJ1-3; weak D call: TRBD1 (5 bases). Germline CDR1 KGHSH, CDR2 LQKENI. V was cut by 8 bases and J by 7 bases, with 15 bases left in between. The CDR3 runs 13 residues. The CDR3: CASARRDGNTIYF. In nucleotides, the CDR3 is TGTGCCAGCGCGAGGCGGGACGGCAACACCATATATTTT.